This T cell receptor beta chain was recovered during a study of T cells in Graves' hyperthyroidism and ophthalmopathy. Study in general: Peripheral blood was collected at initial diagnosis, before any treatment. Findings of the study overall: Most thyroid clonotypes expanded above 0.001 were also detected in blood.

The diagnostic basis comprised clinical symptoms, serum thyroxine and TRAb, thyroid ultrasound and orbital computed tomography. The CDR3 extends over 13 amino acids. V gave up 3 bases and J gave up 7 bases, with 10 bases separating them. In regard to this clonotype: Its cognate antigen is unknown. Because the CDR3 is missing its conserved closing phenylalanine or tryptophan, this is likely a read error.

Amplification of TCR beta CDR3 regions was performed using RNA transcripts as template. First-round RT-PCR with HTBI primers amplified the TCR CDR3 region. TCRdb called the multiplex PCR reads again in MiXCR, with one record for every CDR3 protein. The sample contains some 500,000 distinct CDR3 sequences, approximately 25% of which appear only once. The clonotype comes from a woman in her thirties with Graves' ophthalmopathy. The genes are TRBV12-3 or TRBV12-4 and TRBJ1-5, with D maybe TRBD1 (5 bases). Specimen: blood. The CDR3 reads CASSLGEGQPQHL. CDR3 DNA: TGTGCCAGCAGTTTGGGGGAGGGACAGCCCCAGCATCTT.